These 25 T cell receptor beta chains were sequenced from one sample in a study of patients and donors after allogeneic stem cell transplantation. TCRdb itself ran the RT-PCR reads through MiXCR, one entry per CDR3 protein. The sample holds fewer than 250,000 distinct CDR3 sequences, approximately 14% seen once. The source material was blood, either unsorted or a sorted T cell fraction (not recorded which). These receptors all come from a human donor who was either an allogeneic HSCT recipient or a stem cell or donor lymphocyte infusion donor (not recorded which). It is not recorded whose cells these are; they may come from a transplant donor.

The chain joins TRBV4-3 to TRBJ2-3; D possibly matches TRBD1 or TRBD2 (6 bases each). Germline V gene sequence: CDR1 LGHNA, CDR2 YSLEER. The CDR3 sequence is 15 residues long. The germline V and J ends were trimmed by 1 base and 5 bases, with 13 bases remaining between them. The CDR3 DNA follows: TGCGCCAGCAGCCAAGGGCGGGACAAAGGAGATACGCAGTATTTT. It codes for CASSQGRDKGDTQYF.

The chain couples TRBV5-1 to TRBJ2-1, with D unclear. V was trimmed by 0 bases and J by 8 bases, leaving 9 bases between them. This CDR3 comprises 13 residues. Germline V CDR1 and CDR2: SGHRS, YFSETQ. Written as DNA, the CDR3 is TGCGCCAGCAGCTTGGTCGGAGCAGATGAGCAGTTCTTC. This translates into CASSLVGADEQFF.

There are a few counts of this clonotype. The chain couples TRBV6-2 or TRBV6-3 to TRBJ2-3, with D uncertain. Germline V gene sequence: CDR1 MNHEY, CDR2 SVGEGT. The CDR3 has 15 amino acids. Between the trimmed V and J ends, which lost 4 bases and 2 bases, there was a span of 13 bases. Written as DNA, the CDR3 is TGTGCCAGCAGTTTGACTCAAATTTCCACAGATACGCAGTATTTT. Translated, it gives CASSLTQISTDTQYF.

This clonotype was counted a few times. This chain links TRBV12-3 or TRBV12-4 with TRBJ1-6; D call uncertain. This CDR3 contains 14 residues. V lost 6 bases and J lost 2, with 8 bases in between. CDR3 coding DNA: TGTGCCAGCAGCCTTGAGACCTATAATTCACCCCTCCACTTT. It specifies CASSLETYNSPLHF.

The CDR3: CSARGHLANYGYTF. CDR3 coding DNA: TGCAGTGCTAGGGGACATTTAGCTAACTATGGCTACACCTTC. The V gene is TRBV20-1, the J gene TRBJ1-2; D may be TRBD1 (6 bases). Per germline, CDR1 DFQATT and CDR2 SNEGSKA (reference sequence). V dropped 3 bases and J dropped 0 bases, with 11 bases sitting between them. This CDR3 contains 14 residues.

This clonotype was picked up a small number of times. CDR3 coding DNA: TGTGCCAGCAGCCAATCCGGGTTTTCGACTGAAGCTTTCTTT. This sequence encodes CASSQSGFSTEAFF. V is TRBV16 and J is TRBJ1-1, with D unclear. V lost 0 bases to trimming and J lost 5 bases, with 10 bases between them. Looked up from germline, CDR1 is KGHSY and CDR2 is FQNENV. This CDR3 comprises 14 residues.

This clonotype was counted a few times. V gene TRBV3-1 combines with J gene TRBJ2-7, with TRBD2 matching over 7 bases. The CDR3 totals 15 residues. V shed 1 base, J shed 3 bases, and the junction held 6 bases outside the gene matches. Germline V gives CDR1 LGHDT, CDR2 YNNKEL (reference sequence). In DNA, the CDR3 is TGTGCCAGCAGCCAAGGCACAGCGGGACTCTACGAGCAGTACTTC. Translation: CASSQGTAGLYEQYF.

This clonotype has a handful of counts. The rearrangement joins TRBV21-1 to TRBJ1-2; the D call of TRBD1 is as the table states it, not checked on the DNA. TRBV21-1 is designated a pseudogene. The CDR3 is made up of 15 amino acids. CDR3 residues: CASSIARTRFYGYTF. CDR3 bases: TGTGCCAGCTCGATCGCCCGGACAAGATTCTATGGCTACACCTTC.

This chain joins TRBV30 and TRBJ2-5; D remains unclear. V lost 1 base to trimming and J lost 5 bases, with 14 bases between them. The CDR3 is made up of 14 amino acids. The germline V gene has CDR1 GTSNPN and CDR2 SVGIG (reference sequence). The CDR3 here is CAWSENSRRETQYF. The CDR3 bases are TGTGCCTGGAGTGAAAACAGCCGGCGGGAGACCCAGTACTTC.

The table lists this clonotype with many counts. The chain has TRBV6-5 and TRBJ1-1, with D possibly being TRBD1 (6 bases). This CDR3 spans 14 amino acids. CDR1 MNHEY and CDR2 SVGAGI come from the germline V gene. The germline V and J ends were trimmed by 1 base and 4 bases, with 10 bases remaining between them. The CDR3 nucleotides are TGTGCCAGCAGTTACTTGCTCAGGGGCACTGAAGCTTTCTTT. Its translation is CASSYLLRGTEAFF.

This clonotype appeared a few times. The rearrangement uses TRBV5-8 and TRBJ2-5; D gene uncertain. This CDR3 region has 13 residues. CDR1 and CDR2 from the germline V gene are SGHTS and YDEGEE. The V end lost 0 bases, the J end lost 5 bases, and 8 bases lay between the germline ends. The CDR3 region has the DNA TGTGCCAGCAGCTTGGCCAGCCTGGAGACCCAGTACTTC. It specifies CASSLASLETQYF. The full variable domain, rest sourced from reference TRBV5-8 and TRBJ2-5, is EAGVTQSPTHLIKTRGQQATLRCSPISGHTSVYWYQQALGLGLQFLLWYDEGEERNRGNFPPRFSGRQFPNYSSELNVNALELEDSALYLCASSLASLETQYFGPGTRLLVL.

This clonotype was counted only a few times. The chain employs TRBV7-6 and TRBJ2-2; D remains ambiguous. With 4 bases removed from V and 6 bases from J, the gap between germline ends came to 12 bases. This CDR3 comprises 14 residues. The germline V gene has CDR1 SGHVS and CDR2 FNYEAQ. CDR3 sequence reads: CASSSGFGSGELFF. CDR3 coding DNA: TGTGCCAGCAGCTCCGGGTTTGGGTCCGGGGAGCTGTTTTTT.

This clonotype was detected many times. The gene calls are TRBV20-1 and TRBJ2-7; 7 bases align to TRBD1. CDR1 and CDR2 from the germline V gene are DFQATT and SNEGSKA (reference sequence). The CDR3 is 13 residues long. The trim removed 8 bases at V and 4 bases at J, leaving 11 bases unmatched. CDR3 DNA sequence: TGCAGTTCCCAACCGGGACAGACTTACGAGCAGTACTTC. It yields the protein CSSQPGQTYEQYF.

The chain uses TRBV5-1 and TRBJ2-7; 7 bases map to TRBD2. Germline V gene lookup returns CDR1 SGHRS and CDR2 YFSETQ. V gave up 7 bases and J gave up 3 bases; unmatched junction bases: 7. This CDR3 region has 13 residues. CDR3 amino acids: CASASSGYYEQYF. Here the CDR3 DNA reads TGCGCCAGCGCGTCTAGCGGCTACTACGAGCAGTACTTC.

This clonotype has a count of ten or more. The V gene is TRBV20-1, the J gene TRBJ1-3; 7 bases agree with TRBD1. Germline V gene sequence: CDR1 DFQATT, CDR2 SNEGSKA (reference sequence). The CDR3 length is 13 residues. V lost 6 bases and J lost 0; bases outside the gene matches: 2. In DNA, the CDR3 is TGCAGTGCGGCAGGGGGCTCTGGAAACACCATATATTTT. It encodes CSAAGGSGNTIYF.

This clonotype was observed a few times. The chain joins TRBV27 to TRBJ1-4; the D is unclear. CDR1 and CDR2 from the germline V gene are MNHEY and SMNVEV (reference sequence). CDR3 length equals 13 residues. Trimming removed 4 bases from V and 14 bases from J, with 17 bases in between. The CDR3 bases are TGTGCCAGCAGTTCCTACTCAGTATCAAGGCTGTTTTTT. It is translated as CASSSYSVSRLFF.

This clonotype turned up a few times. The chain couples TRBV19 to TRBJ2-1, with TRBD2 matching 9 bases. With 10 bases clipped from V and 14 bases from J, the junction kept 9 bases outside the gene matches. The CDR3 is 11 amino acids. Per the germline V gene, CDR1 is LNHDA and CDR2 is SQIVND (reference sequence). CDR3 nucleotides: TGTGCCACGCGGGGGGGGCAGGGAAAGTTCTTC. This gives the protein CATRGGQGKFF.

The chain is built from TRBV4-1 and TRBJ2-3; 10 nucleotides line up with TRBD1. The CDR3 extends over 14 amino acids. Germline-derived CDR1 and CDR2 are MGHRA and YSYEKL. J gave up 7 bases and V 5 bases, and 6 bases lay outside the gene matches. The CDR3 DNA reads TGCGCCAGCAGCGCTCGACAGGGGGCATATACGCAGTATTTT. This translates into CASSARQGAYTQYF.

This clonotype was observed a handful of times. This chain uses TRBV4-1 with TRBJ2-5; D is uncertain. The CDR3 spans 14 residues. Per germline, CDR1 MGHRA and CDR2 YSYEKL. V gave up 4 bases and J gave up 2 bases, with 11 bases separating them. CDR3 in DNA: TGCGCCAGCAGCCCCGGCCCCGAGCAAGAGACCCAGTACTTC. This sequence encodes CASSPGPEQETQYF.

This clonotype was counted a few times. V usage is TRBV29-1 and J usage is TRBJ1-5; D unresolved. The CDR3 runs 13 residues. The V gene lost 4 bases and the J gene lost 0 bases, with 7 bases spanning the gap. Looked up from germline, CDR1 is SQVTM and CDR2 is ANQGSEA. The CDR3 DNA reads TGCAGCGTTGCCGCAGATAGCAATCAGCCCCAGCATTTT. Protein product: CSVAADSNQPQHF.

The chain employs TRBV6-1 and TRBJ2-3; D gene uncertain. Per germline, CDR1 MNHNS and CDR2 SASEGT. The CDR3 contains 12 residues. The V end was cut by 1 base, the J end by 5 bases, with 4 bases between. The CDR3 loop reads CASSEGRDTQYF. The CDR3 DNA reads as TGTGCCAGCAGTGAAGGAAGAGATACGCAGTATTTT.

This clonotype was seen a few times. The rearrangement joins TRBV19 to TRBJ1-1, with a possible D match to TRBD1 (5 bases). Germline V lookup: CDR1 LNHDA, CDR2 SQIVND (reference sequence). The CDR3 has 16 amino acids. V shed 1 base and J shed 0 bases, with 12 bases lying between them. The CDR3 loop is CASSIVGGPMNTEAFF. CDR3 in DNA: TGTGCCAGTAGTATAGTCGGGGGACCGATGAACACTGAAGCTTTCTTT.

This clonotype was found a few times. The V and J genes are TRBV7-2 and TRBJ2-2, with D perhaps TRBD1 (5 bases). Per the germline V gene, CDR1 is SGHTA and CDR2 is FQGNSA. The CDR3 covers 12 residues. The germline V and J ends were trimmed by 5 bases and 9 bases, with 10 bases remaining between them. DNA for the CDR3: TGTGCCAGCAGCGTCCAGGGTTGGGAGCTGTTTTTT. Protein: CASSVQGWELFF.

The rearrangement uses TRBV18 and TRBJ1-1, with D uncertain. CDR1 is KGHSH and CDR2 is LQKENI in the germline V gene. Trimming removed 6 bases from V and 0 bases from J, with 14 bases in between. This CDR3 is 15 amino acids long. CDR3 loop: CASSPWSEMNTEAFF. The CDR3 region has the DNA TGTGCCAGCTCTCCCTGGAGTGAAATGAACACTGAAGCTTTCTTT.

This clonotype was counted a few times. CDR3 coding DNA: TGTGCCACCAGTGACCCCGGGACTAGCGTTGGAGATACGCAGTATTTT. Translating gives CATSDPGTSVGDTQYF. The chain has TRBV24-1 and TRBJ2-3; TRBD2 matches 10 bases. The J segment lost 5 bases and the V segment lost 4 bases, leaving 8 bases of the junction unmatched. The CDR3 consists of 16 residues. Per germline, CDR1 KGHDR and CDR2 SFDVKD.